Below, one T cell receptor (beta chain) is given with its context. The source of the sample is a study of blood T cell repertoires in COVID-19. Study-wide context: Specimens from acute and convalescent COVID-19 originated in the United States, Italy and Spain. PBMCs, B-cell-depleted T cells, or T cells were the source of the cDNA or gDNA that made up the material.

In the authors' workflow: Amplification of reference gene primers was used by the study to estimate nucleated cell counts. Profiling relied on immunoSEQ multiplex PCR, and the TCRdb table lists in-frame clones only, not all of them. From that table come the V and J calls and clone size; the DNA was used to work out D and trimming. The sample carries around 380,000 clones, around 84% recorded once. The sample was peripheral blood. The receptor was isolated from a human donor with acute or convalescent COVID-19. The donor label of this sample is uncertain.

The CDR3: CASSQMNNLHF. The CDR3 region has the DNA TGTGCCAGCAGCCAAATGAACAATCTCCACTTT. The V and J genes are TRBV3-1 (or the pseudogene TRBV3-2) and TRBJ1-6; D remains ambiguous. The V gene lost 2 bases and the J gene lost 16 bases, with 9 bases spanning the gap. Germline values: CDR1 LGHDT, CDR2 YNNKEL (reference sequence). The CDR3 extends over 11 amino acids.